These 25 T cell receptor beta chains came from one sample sequenced in a study of control samples from healthy donors and cancer patients. Here immunoSEQ multiplex PCR was the method, and the copy in TCRdb shows in-frame clones only, minus some. The sample includes 90,000 to 100,000 clones, about 88% of them seen just once. Sequencing was done on a sample of PBMCs. These receptors all stem from a man aged 65-85 years with lung cancer.

A single count supports this clone. This chain connects TRBV14 to TRBJ2-3; 9 nucleotides align to TRBD2. After removal of 2 bases from V and 0 bases from J, the junction contained 9 bases not matched to a gene. The CDR3 length is 18 residues. CDR1 SGHDN and CDR2 FVKESK come from the germline V gene. The CDR3 DNA is TGTGCCAGCAGCCAAAAAGCGGGGGGTCGCTCTAGCACAGATACGCAGTATTTT. Amino acid sequence: CASSQKAGGRSSTDTQYF.

This clone was observed a few times. This chain uses TRBV9 with TRBJ1-3; D uncertain. Germline V gene sequence: CDR1 SGDLS, CDR2 YYNGEE. This CDR3 is 16 amino acids long. V lost 0 bases, J lost 4 bases, and 14 bases lay in between. CDR3 in DNA: TGTGCCAGCAGCGTAGACGGCGGCCCGAGAGGAAACACCATATATTTT. This translates into CASSVDGGPRGNTIYF.

V usage is TRBV5-4 and J usage is TRBJ2-7; 8 nucleotides line up with TRBD2. This CDR3 region has 16 residues. The J segment lost 2 bases and the V segment lost 3 bases, leaving 10 bases of the junction unmatched. The germline CDR1 and CDR2 sequences are SGHNT and YYREEE (reference sequence). The CDR3 region is CASSSPGGRSAYEQYF. In nucleotides, the CDR3 is TGTGCCAGCAGCTCCCCGGGGGGGCGATCGGCCTACGAGCAGTACTTC.

The chain employs TRBV7-9 and TRBJ2-1, with 7 bases that match TRBD1. This CDR3 comprises 15 residues. Germline V CDR1 and CDR2: SEHNR, FQNEAQ (reference sequence). After removal of 5 bases from V and 0 bases from J, the junction contained 4 bases not matched to a gene. In DNA form, the CDR3 reads TGTGCCAGCAGCCCCGGGACAGCCTCCTACAATGAGCAGTTCTTC. It codes for CASSPGTASYNEQFF.

This chain uses TRBV7-2 with TRBJ1-6; 8 bases match TRBD1. The V segment lost 0 bases and the J segment 7 bases; nucleotides outside the gene matches: 11. The CDR3 is 18 amino acids. CDR1 and CDR2 from the germline V gene are SGHTA and FQGNSA. The CDR3 is CASSLAPGQALPNSPLHF. The CDR3 DNA follows: TGTGCCAGCAGCTTAGCGCCGGGACAGGCCTTACCCAATTCACCCCTCCACTTT.

Points on this clone: Other nucleotide sequences in the sample specify the same CDR3. The chain uses TRBV7-9 and TRBJ1-1; D unclear. The CDR3 extends over 14 amino acids. The V gene's germline CDR1 is SEHNR and CDR2 FQNEAQ (reference sequence). V lost 0 bases and J 0 bases, leaving 5 bases between the germline ends. CDR3 coding DNA: TGTGCCAGCAGCTTAGCGGGTTTGAACACTGAAGCTTTCTTT. As protein: CASSLAGLNTEAFF.

The chain is built from TRBV19 and TRBJ2-3; a weak D match, TRBD1 (5 bases). V was clipped by 6 bases and J by 3 bases, with 10 bases between them. The CDR3 length is 13 residues. The germline V gene has CDR1 LNHDA and CDR2 SQIVND (reference sequence). CDR3 sequence (DNA): TGTGCCAGTAGCTGGGGCGGAACAGATACGCAGTATTTT. Translation: CASSWGGTDTQYF.

The J gene is TRBJ2-7, the V gene TRBV5-1; D not resolved. CDR1 and CDR2 from the germline V gene are SGHRS and YFSETQ. The CDR3 loop spans 16 amino acids. The V gene lost 0 bases and the J gene lost 5 bases, with 18 bases spanning the gap. The CDR3 loop reads CASSLELGTGRNEQYF. CDR3 bases: TGCGCCAGCAGCTTGGAGTTGGGAACCGGTAGGAACGAGCAGTACTTC.

The rearrangement uses TRBV6-5 and TRBJ2-6; D is ambiguous. Germline assignment: CDR1 MNHEY and CDR2 SVGAGI. The CDR3 runs to 14 residues. V lost 4 bases to trimming and J lost 2 bases, with 6 bases between them. The CDR3 DNA follows: TGTGCCAGCAGTTCGAAGACTGGGGCCAACGTCCTGACTTTC. Amino acids: CASSSKTGANVLTF.

This chain joins TRBV30 and TRBJ2-7, with D unclear. Germline V gives CDR1 GTSNPN, CDR2 SVGIG (reference sequence). The CDR3 loop spans 14 amino acids. V lost 5 bases, J lost 0 bases, and 14 bases lay in between. The CDR3 is CAWAMAGNSYEQYF. The DNA of the CDR3 is TGTGCCTGGGCGATGGCTGGAAACTCCTACGAGCAGTACTTC.

This clone appeared a few times. This chain connects TRBV7-2 to TRBJ2-1; D uncertain. CDR1 SGHTA and CDR2 FQGNSA come from the germline V gene. The CDR3 is 16 residues long. V shed 3 bases and J shed 2 bases, with 14 bases lying between them. The CDR3 coding sequence is TGTGCCAGCAGCTTTGGGGTGGCCAGGACCTACAATGAGCAGTTCTTC. Protein sequence: CASSFGVARTYNEQFF.

The chain employs TRBV27 and TRBJ2-1; D gene unclear. The V end was cut by 4 bases, the J end by 4 bases, with 5 bases between. The CDR3 spans 12 residues. Germline values: CDR1 MNHEY, CDR2 SMNVEV (reference sequence). CDR3 nucleotides: TGTGCCAGCAGTTCCCCGTACAATGAGCAGTTCTTC. Its protein is CASSSPYNEQFF.

This chain joins TRBV27 and TRBJ2-7, with D perhaps given as TRBD1 or TRBD2 (5 bases each). V was clipped by 0 bases and J by 0 bases, with 12 bases between them. The germline V gene encodes CDR1 MNHEY and CDR2 SMNVEV (reference sequence). The CDR3 contains 16 residues. CDR3 loop: CASSLSSGRLSYEQYF. CDR3 bases: TGTGCCAGCAGTTTATCTTCGGGGCGCCTCTCCTACGAGCAGTACTTC.

This clone came up once. The chain couples TRBV4-1 to TRBJ2-1, with TRBD2 identical over 12 bases. The germline V gene encodes CDR1 MGHRA and CDR2 YSYEKL. V lost 4 bases, J lost 5 bases, and 9 bases stayed unmatched. This CDR3 comprises 17 residues. The CDR3, as DNA: TGCGCCAGCAGCCGGGCTAGCGGGGGGGCCTTCGACAATGAGCAGTTCTTC. Amino acids: CASSRASGGAFDNEQFF.

This clone was recorded once. V and J are TRBV19 and TRBJ1-2, with 7 bases lining up with TRBD1. V was pared by 7 bases and J by 0 bases, with 5 bases of the junction left unmatched. Germline CDR1 reads LNHDA; CDR2 reads SQIVND (reference sequence). The CDR3 runs 14 residues. The CDR3 reads CASNTGTANYGYTF. CDR3 nucleotide sequence: TGTGCCAGTAATACCGGGACAGCTAACTATGGCTACACCTTC.

This clone was seen just once. The chain joins TRBV30 to TRBJ1-1; 8 bases are shared with TRBD1. V was clipped by 4 bases and J by 6 bases; unmatched bases: 13. The CDR3 is made up of 15 amino acids. The germline CDR1 and CDR2 sequences are GTSNPN and SVGIG (reference sequence). This chain's CDR3 is CAWTSGGDRLPEAFF. Here the CDR3 DNA reads TGTGCCTGGACGTCGGGTGGGGACAGGCTCCCTGAAGCTTTCTTT.

The chain couples TRBV7-8 to TRBJ1-6, with TRBD1 identical over 7 bases. The ends lost 1 base at V and 4 bases at J; junction bases unmatched: 4. The CDR3 spans 16 residues. Per the germline V gene, CDR1 is SGHVS and CDR2 is FQNEAQ. The CDR3 DNA follows: TGTGCCAGCAGCTTAGTGGAGGGGGCTTATAATTCACCCCTCCACTTT. Translating gives CASSLVEGAYNSPLHF.

The J gene is TRBJ1-2, the V gene TRBV2; a possible D gene is TRBD1 (5 bases). Trimming left V 6 bases short and J 3 bases short, with 11 bases between. Germline CDR1 SNHLY, CDR2 FYNNEI. The CDR3 contains 13 residues. CDR3: CASRRDGDYGYTF. DNA of the CDR3: TGTGCCAGCAGGAGGGACGGGGACTATGGCTACACCTTC.

This clone appeared a single time. The gene calls are TRBV6-5 and TRBJ2-5; possibly TRBD1 for D (6 bases). This CDR3 region has 14 residues. Germline V gene sequence: CDR1 MNHEY, CDR2 SVGAGI. V dropped 2 bases and J dropped 6 bases, with 13 bases sitting between them. CDR3 loop: CASSYRQAGQTQYF. Here the CDR3 DNA reads TGTGCCAGCAGTTACAGACAGGCCGGACAGACCCAGTACTTC.

V is TRBV5-1 and J is TRBJ2-1; D call uncertain. Germline assignment: CDR1 SGHRS and CDR2 YFSETQ. V shed 2 bases and J shed 7 bases, with 4 bases lying between them. The CDR3 consists of 11 residues. CDR3 in amino acids: CASSLNNEQFF. CDR3 in DNA: TGCGCCAGCAGCTTAAATAATGAGCAGTTCTTC.

The chain has TRBV12-3 or TRBV12-4 and TRBJ2-5; tentatively, D is TRBD1 (6 bases). Trimming cost V 6 bases and J 2 bases, with 10 bases left between them. This CDR3 spans 13 amino acids. The CDR3 bases are TGTGCCAGCAGCAGGACAGAGCAAGAGACCCAGTACTTC. Translation: CASSRTEQETQYF.

The chain joins TRBV19 to TRBJ2-6, with D perhaps given as TRBD1 or TRBD2 (5 bases each). In germline, CDR1 is LNHDA, CDR2 SQIVND (reference sequence). The CDR3 length is 15 residues. The germline V and J ends were trimmed by 8 bases and 0 bases, with 11 bases remaining between them. This CDR3 is CASWDRDSGANVLTF. The CDR3 DNA reads as TGTGCCAGTTGGGACCGGGACTCTGGGGCCAACGTCCTGACTTTC.

The chain couples TRBV7-2 to TRBJ2-7; either TRBD1 or TRBD2 may supply D (6 bases each). Trimming took 5 bases from V and 6 from J, leaving 14 bases between them. Per germline, CDR1 SGHTA and CDR2 FQGNSA. The CDR3 consists of 13 residues. CDR3 DNA sequence: TGTGCCAGCAGCCCAGTGGGGGGCGGCGAGCAGTACTTC. It yields the protein CASSPVGGGEQYF.

Regarding this clone: Other DNA sequences from this sample encode an identical CDR3 as well. The V and J genes are TRBV7-6 and TRBJ2-7; D gene ambiguous. The V end was cut by 1 base, the J end by 0 bases, with 13 bases between. Germline-derived CDR1 and CDR2 are SGHVS and FNYEAQ. The CDR3 runs to 16 residues. CDR3 DNA sequence: TGTGCCAGCAGCTTAGACGGTGGACGGAGCTCCTACGAGCAGTACTTC. The encoded protein is CASSLDGGRSSYEQYF.

This clone was counted once. The V call is TRBV19, the J call TRBJ1-1; D possibly corresponds to TRBD1 (5 bases). Per the germline V gene, CDR1 is LNHDA and CDR2 is SQIVND (reference sequence). The V end was cut by 6 bases, the J end by 5 bases, with 19 bases between. The CDR3 totals 15 residues. The CDR3 sequence is CASSQPLGGGTEAFF. In DNA, the CDR3 is TGTGCCAGTAGCCAGCCCTTGGGGGGAGGAACTGAAGCTTTCTTT.